The 31 T cell receptor beta chains reported below all come from one sample, sequenced in a study of blood T cell repertoires in COVID-19. Data came from immunoSEQ multiplex PCR; TCRdb stores just in-frame clones and leaves some out. The sample includes 75,000 to 80,000 clones, 70% to 90% of them seen just once. The specimen was peripheral blood. Receptor source: a man aged 60 to 75 with COVID-19, enrolled during active disease.

The rearrangement joins TRBV6-5 to TRBJ2-1; D is perhaps TRBD2 (5 bases). V lost 0 bases, J lost 0 bases, and 9 bases lay in between. This CDR3 region has 16 residues. Germline lookup yields CDR1 MNHEY and CDR2 SVGAGI. The CDR3 sequence: CASSYSLASSYNEQFF. The CDR3 bases are TGTGCCAGCAGTTACTCGTTAGCGAGCTCCTACAATGAGCAGTTCTTC.

The chain uses TRBV6-5 and TRBJ1-1; 10 positions match TRBD1. The CDR3 consists of 13 residues. Germline V gives CDR1 MNHEY, CDR2 SVGAGI. V lost 7 bases, J lost 7 bases, and 6 bases stayed unmatched. The CDR3 spells CASTGTGDGEAFF. The CDR3 coding sequence is TGTGCCAGCACTGGGACAGGGGATGGTGAAGCTTTCTTT.

This clone was seen ten or more times. The chain's CDR3 is CASSLETGREAFF. The CDR3 bases are TGCGCCAGCAGCTTGGAGACAGGGAGAGAAGCTTTCTTT. The chain uses TRBV5-1 and TRBJ1-1; 7 bases fit TRBD1. CDR1 is SGHRS and CDR2 is YFSETQ in the germline V gene. V was pared by 0 bases and J by 8 bases, with 4 bases of the junction left unmatched. The CDR3 length is 13 residues.

This clone was found a few times. V usage is TRBV10-1 and J usage is TRBJ1-1; 7 nucleotides line up with TRBD1. Losses at the gene ends were 0 bases for V and 6 bases for J; bases not matched to a gene: 4. The germline CDR1 and CDR2 sequences are WNHNN and SYGVQD (reference sequence). The CDR3 totals 14 residues. The DNA for the CDR3 is TGCGCCAGCAGTGAGTCAGGGGGCTTTTCTGAAGCTTTCTTT. Translating it yields CASSESGGFSEAFF.

The genes are TRBV15 and TRBJ2-4; D ambiguous. Looked up from germline, CDR1 is LNHNV and CDR2 is YYDKDF (reference sequence). CDR3 size: 11 residues. V was trimmed by 8 bases and J by 7 bases, leaving 9 bases between them. The CDR3 sequence is CATAETNIQYF. CDR3 nucleotides: TGTGCCACCGCGGAAACCAACATTCAGTACTTC.

The chain recombines TRBV24-1 with TRBJ1-4, with 8 bases identical to TRBD1. CDR3 size: 16 residues. Losses at the gene ends were 3 bases for V and 8 bases for J; bases not matched to a gene: 10. Germline CDR1 reads KGHDR; CDR2 reads SFDVKD. CDR3 nucleotide sequence: TGTGCCACCAGTGATGACCGGACAGGGAGTGGCGAAAAACTGTTTTTT. This gives the protein CATSDDRTGSGEKLFF.

This clone was detected only once. This sequence joins TRBV19 and TRBJ2-2; D may be TRBD2 (8 bases). Germline CDR1 is LNHDA and CDR2 is SQIVND (reference sequence). V lost 4 bases to trimming and J lost 3 bases, with 21 bases between them. CDR3 size: 18 residues. The CDR3 nucleotides read TGTGCCAGTAGTAGCGCAGGGGGGACTAGTATCGACACCGGGGAGCTGTTTTTT. Protein: CASSSAGGTSIDTGELFF.

A few counts support this clone. The chain uses TRBV5-1 and TRBJ2-5; 11 nucleotides align to TRBD2. The trim removed 3 bases at V and 6 bases at J, leaving 19 bases unmatched. The CDR3 is 19 residues long. CDR1 and CDR2 from the germline V gene are SGHRS and YFSETQ. CDR3 DNA sequence: TGCGCCAGCAGCTGGCCCGGGGTAGCGGGAGGGCTGAGGACGAAGACCCAGTACTTC. This gives the protein CASSWPGVAGGLRTKTQYF.

The CDR3 DNA reads as TGTGCCAGCAGTGAAGCGCTTCGGGGTACTGAAGCTTTCTTT. Amino acid sequence: CASSEALRGTEAFF. This chain uses TRBV2 with TRBJ1-1; D is unresolved. CDR1 is SNHLY and CDR2 is FYNNEI in the germline V gene. Trimming stripped 0 bases from V and 5 bases from J, with 10 bases between. This CDR3 contains 14 residues.

There are many counts of this clone. The rearrangement uses TRBV24-1 and TRBJ2-7; TRBD1 aligns across 8 bases. The CDR3 runs 15 residues. With 4 bases clipped from V and 1 base from J, the junction kept 5 bases outside the gene matches. CDR1 KGHDR and CDR2 SFDVKD come from the germline V gene. DNA for the CDR3: TGTGCCACCAGTGACCCAGGGGGCACGTCCTACGAGCAGTACTTC. Amino acids: CATSDPGGTSYEQYF.

This chain uses TRBV5-6 with TRBJ1-2; 7 positions agree with TRBD1. The junction had 15 bases not matched to a gene; V was cut back by 5 bases and J by 8 bases. This CDR3 has 15 amino acids. Per germline, CDR1 SGHDT and CDR2 YYEEEE. This chain's CDR3 is CASRPMTGLVSGYTF. The CDR3 DNA is TGTGCCAGCAGACCTATGACAGGGCTTGTTTCCGGCTACACCTTC.

V is TRBV10-2 and J is TRBJ1-2; 7 nucleotides match TRBD1. The CDR3 spans 14 residues. After removal of 6 bases from V and 1 base from J, the junction contained 5 bases not matched to a gene. Per the germline V gene, CDR1 is WSHSY and CDR2 is SAAADI. The chain's CDR3 is CASRGQSHNYGYTF. The CDR3 DNA sequence: TGCGCCAGCAGGGGACAGAGCCATAACTATGGCTACACCTTC.

The chain recombines TRBV5-4 with TRBJ2-7, with D hard to call. Germline CDR1 SGHNT, CDR2 YYREEE (reference sequence). V gave up 6 bases and J gave up 7 bases, with 11 bases separating them. There are 11 residues in the CDR3. This chain's CDR3 is CASTFQWEQYF. DNA of the CDR3: TGTGCCAGCACTTTCCAGTGGGAGCAGTACTTC.

This sequence joins TRBV6-1 and TRBJ1-5; the match to TRBD1 covers 8 bases. The CDR3 totals 16 residues. Per the germline V gene, CDR1 is MNHNS and CDR2 is SASEGT. The V gene end was trimmed by 3 bases and the J gene end by 3 bases; junction bases not matched to a gene: 7. The CDR3: CASSDQGAGNNQPQHF. The DNA of the CDR3 is TGTGCCAGCAGTGACCAGGGGGCGGGGAACAATCAGCCCCAGCATTTT.

This rearrangement joins TRBV2 to TRBJ1-1, with D maybe TRBD1 (6 bases). The CDR3 is 15 residues long. CDR1 SNHLY and CDR2 FYNNEI come from the germline V gene. With 7 bases removed from V and 4 bases from J, the gap between germline ends came to 19 bases. This chain's CDR3 is CASKLQGLARTEAFF. In DNA form, the CDR3 reads TGTGCCAGCAAGCTCCAGGGGCTGGCCCGCACTGAAGCTTTCTTT.

V gene TRBV19 combines with J gene TRBJ1-6, with 10 bases identical to TRBD1. In germline, CDR1 is LNHDA, CDR2 SQIVND (reference sequence). Trimming at V came to 5 bases and at J to 8 bases, leaving 6 bases not matched to a gene. This CDR3 spans 15 amino acids. The CDR3 reads CASSYGGTGDSPLHF. CDR3 DNA: TGTGCCAGTAGTTATGGAGGGACAGGGGATTCACCCCTCCACTTT.

J is TRBJ2-2 and V is TRBV18, with TRBD2 identical over 8 bases. The V segment lost 2 bases and the J segment 4 bases; nucleotides outside the gene matches: 3. The CDR3 is made up of 15 amino acids. CDR1 and CDR2 (germline): KGHSH, LQKENI. In DNA form, the CDR3 reads TGTGCCAGCTCACCATCGGGGGGGCTCACCGGGGAGCTGTTTTTT. Its protein is CASSPSGGLTGELFF. The full variable domain, its missing parts supplied by reference TRBV18 and TRBJ2-2, is NAGVMQNPRHLVRRRGQEARLRCSPMKGHSHVYWYRQLPEEGLKFMVYLQKENIIDESGMPKERFSAEFPKEGPSILRIQQVVRGDSAAYFCASSPSGGLTGELFFGEGSRLTVL.

The genes are TRBV18 and TRBJ2-6; D perhaps matches TRBD2 (6 bases). V lost 0 bases and J lost 1, with 10 bases in between. Germline V gives CDR1 KGHSH, CDR2 LQKENI. This CDR3 has 17 amino acids. CDR3 DNA sequence: TGTGCCAGCTCACCACCATCGAGCGGGTCTGGGGCCAACGTCCTGACTTTC. Translation gives CASSPPSSGSGANVLTF.

This chain connects TRBV5-4 to TRBJ1-2; 9 bases are a match to TRBD1. There are 16 residues in the CDR3. Losses at the gene ends were 4 bases for V and 5 bases for J; bases not matched to a gene: 12. CDR1 is SGHNT, CDR2 YYREEE, per germline (reference sequence). In DNA, the CDR3 is TGTGCCAGCAGCCCTTACGGGACAGGGACACCGTATGGCTACACCTTC. Protein: CASSPYGTGTPYGYTF.

The gene calls are TRBV6-5 and TRBJ2-7, with 11 bases matching TRBD2. CDR1 is MNHEY, CDR2 SVGAGI, per germline. V lost 5 bases to trimming and J lost 2 bases; unmatched junction nucleotides: 2. The CDR3 runs 14 residues. CDR3 sequence (DNA): TGTGCCAGCAGTCCTAGCGGGGGGCCCTACGAGCAGTACTTC. It yields the protein CASSPSGGPYEQYF.

The V gene is TRBV4-2, the J gene TRBJ2-1; 11 positions agree with TRBD2. The CDR3 spans 17 residues. Trimming at V came to 0 bases and at J to 12 bases, leaving 13 bases not matched to a gene. CDR1 and CDR2 from the germline V gene are LGHNA and YNFKEQ. CDR3 nucleotides: TGTGCCAGCAGCCAAGATGGGACTAGCGGAGCCCAATGGGGGCAGTTCTTC. This encodes CASSQDGTSGAQWGQFF.

CDR3 sequence (DNA): TGTGCCAGCAGCCTTGGACTAGCGGGGGGAGAGACCCAGTACTTC. Translated, it gives CASSLGLAGGETQYF. The V call is TRBV3-1 (or the pseudogene TRBV3-2), the J call TRBJ2-5; 14 nucleotides line up with TRBD2. The CDR3 is 15 amino acids. The V gene's germline CDR1 is LGHDT and CDR2 YNNKEL (reference sequence). Trimming took 4 bases from V and 4 from J; bases not matched to a gene: 2.

The chain joins TRBV27 to TRBJ1-6; the D is unclear. This CDR3 has 13 amino acids. Germline CDR1 and CDR2: MNHEY and SMNVEV (reference sequence). V was trimmed by 8 bases and J by 9 bases, leaving 14 bases between them. CDR3 nucleotide sequence: TGTGCCAGCCTCAGTCGGCTAGGTTCACCCCTCCACTTT. This translates into CASLSRLGSPLHF.

The rearrangement joins TRBV11-2 to TRBJ2-1; D gene unclear. V was cut by 6 bases and J by 6 bases, with 15 bases left in between. The CDR3 sequence is 14 residues long. Looked up from germline, CDR1 is SGHAT and CDR2 is FQNNGV. The CDR3: CASRQTLMVNEQFF. CDR3 DNA: TGTGCCAGCAGGCAGACTTTAATGGTCAATGAGCAGTTCTTC.

The V call is TRBV4-1, the J call TRBJ2-3; 7 bases align to TRBD2. Looked up from germline, CDR1 is MGHRA and CDR2 is YSYEKL. V lost 4 bases, J lost 0 bases, and 16 bases stayed unmatched. The CDR3 contains 19 residues. The CDR3 reads CASSPVGLAALTSTDTQYF. The CDR3 DNA reads as TGCGCCAGCAGCCCAGTAGGGCTAGCGGCCCTGACTAGCACAGATACGCAGTATTTT.

This chain links TRBV5-4 with TRBJ2-5; 8 positions agree with TRBD2. After removal of 4 bases from V and 2 bases from J, the junction contained 1 base not matched to a gene. Germline V lookup: CDR1 SGHNT, CDR2 YYREEE (reference sequence). The CDR3 sequence is 13 residues long. This chain's CDR3 is CASSIAGQETQYF. CDR3 coding DNA: TGTGCCAGCAGCATAGCGGGGCAAGAGACCCAGTACTTC.

V gene TRBV7-9 combines with J gene TRBJ2-5; 14 nucleotides agree with TRBD2. This CDR3 is built from 18 residues. J gave up 5 bases and V 5 bases, and 13 bases lay outside the gene matches. Germline CDR1 is SEHNR and CDR2 is FQNEAQ (reference sequence). CDR3 nucleotide sequence: TGTGCCAGCAGCCCTACCCTCGGGACTAGCGGGAGTATGGAGACCCAGTACTTC. This gives the protein CASSPTLGTSGSMETQYF.

The chain carries TRBV11-1 and TRBJ2-3, with D possibly being TRBD2 (5 bases). Trimming took 0 bases from V and 1 from J, leaving 8 bases between them. Per the germline V gene, CDR1 is SGHAT and CDR2 is FQDESV (reference sequence). This CDR3 is built from 15 residues. The CDR3, as DNA: TGTGCCAGCAGCTTAGCCGGGGATCGCACAGATACGCAGTATTTT. Translating it yields CASSLAGDRTDTQYF.

This clone showed up just a few times. The rearrangement uses TRBV29-1 and TRBJ2-5; 11 positions agree with TRBD2. CDR1 and CDR2 from the germline V gene are SQVTM and ANQGSEA. This CDR3 comprises 14 residues. Losses at the gene ends were 5 bases for V and 1 base for J; bases not matched to a gene: 3. The CDR3 loop is CSVLAGGPQETQYF. The CDR3 nucleotides are TGCAGCGTTTTAGCGGGGGGGCCCCAAGAGACCCAGTACTTC.

The rearrangement uses TRBV25-1 and TRBJ1-1, with TRBD1 matching over 7 bases. The CDR3 contains 14 residues. CDR1 is MGHDK, CDR2 SYGVNS, per germline. V shed 5 bases, J shed 11 bases, and the junction held 14 bases outside the gene matches. DNA of the CDR3: TGTGCCAGCAGTCCCCGGCCCCCACAGGGGAGGGCTTTCTTT. Encoded protein: CASSPRPPQGRAFF.

The chain carries TRBV30 and TRBJ1-5; D call uncertain. The CDR3 runs 13 residues. CDR1 is GTSNPN, CDR2 SVGIG, per germline (reference sequence). V lost 0 bases and J lost 7, with 10 bases in between. The CDR3 DNA sequence: TGTGCCTGGAGTGTAAAAGCAGGACAGCCCCAGCATTTT. Translated: CAWSVKAGQPQHF.